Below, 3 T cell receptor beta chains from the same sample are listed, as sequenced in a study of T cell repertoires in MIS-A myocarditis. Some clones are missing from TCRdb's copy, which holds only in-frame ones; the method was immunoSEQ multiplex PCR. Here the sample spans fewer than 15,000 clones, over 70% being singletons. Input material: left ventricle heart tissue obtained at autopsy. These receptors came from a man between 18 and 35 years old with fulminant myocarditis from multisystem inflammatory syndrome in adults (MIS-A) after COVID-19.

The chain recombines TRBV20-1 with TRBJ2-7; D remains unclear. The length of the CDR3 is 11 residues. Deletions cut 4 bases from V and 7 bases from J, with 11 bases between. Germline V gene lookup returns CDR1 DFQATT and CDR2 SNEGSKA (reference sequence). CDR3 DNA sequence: TGCAGTGCTACACAGCTCGAGGAGCAGTACTTC. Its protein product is CSATQLEEQYF.

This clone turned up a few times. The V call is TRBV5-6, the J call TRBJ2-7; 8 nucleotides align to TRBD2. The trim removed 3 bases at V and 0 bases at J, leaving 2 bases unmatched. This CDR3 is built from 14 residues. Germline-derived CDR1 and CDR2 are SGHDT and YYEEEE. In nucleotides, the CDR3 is TGTGCCAGCAGCTCGGGGGGGAGCTCCTACGAGCAGTACTTC. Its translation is CASSSGGSSYEQYF.

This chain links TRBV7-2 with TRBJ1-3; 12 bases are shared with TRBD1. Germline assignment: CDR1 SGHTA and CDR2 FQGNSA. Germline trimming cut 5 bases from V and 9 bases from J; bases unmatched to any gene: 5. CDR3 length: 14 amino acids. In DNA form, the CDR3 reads TGTGCCAGCAGCCGGGACAGGGGGCTAGGCACCATATATTTT. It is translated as CASSRDRGLGTIYF.